Listed below are T cell receptor beta chains from one sample, sequenced in a study of T-cell reconstitution after alpha-beta-depleted transplantation in children. MiXCR, run by TCRdb on the PCR reads, gives a single entry per CDR3 protein. The repertoire holds some 840,000 distinct CDR3 sequences, under 20% seen once, with 5% in the top ten. Sequenced here: PBMCs, mostly from graft donor cells, sampled 360 days after TCRalphabeta/CD19-depleted stem cell transplant. The receptors were sampled from a male patient under 18 who had a stem cell transplant for acute lymphoblastic leukemia, so the T cells may come from the graft donor. Each CDR3 is given with its conserved first and last residue. Each record gives: J gene, V gene, CDR3 length, D gene, clone size, CDR3 DNA, CDR3 protein. A D gene is named only where the DNA matches it firmly. Clone sizes are given selectively: once, few, many, or a class where the clone is expanded.

TRBJ1-4 | TRBV5-1 | 15 | - | few | TGCGCCAGCAGCTTGGGCTATCGGGCTAATGAAAAACTGTTTTTT | CASSLGYRANEKLFF
TRBJ2-7 | TRBV27 | 12 | - | - | TGTGCCAGCAGTCCCTTCACAGGGCAGCAGTACTTC | CASSPFTGQQYF
TRBJ2-1 | TRBV5-1 | 15 | - | - | TGCGCCAGCAGCTTGTTGTGGGAGTCGGCCTATGAGCAGTTCTTC | CASSLLWESAYEQFF
TRBJ2-7 | TRBV28 | 15 | TRBD2 | few | TGTGCCAGCAGTTCCACCGCAGCGGGGTCCCACGAGCAGTACTTC | CASSSTAAGSHEQYF
TRBJ1-2 | TRBV2 | 15 | TRBD1 | - | TGTGCCAGCAGTCGGGACAGGGGGCAAGACTATGGCTACACCTTC | CASSRDRGQDYGYTF
TRBJ2-3 | TRBV5-1 | 14 | TRBD2 | - | TGCGCCAGCAGCACAGCGGGAGATGCAGATACGCAGTATTTT | CASSTAGDADTQYF
TRBJ1-1 | TRBV12-3/TRBV12-4 | 12 | - | many | TGTGCCACCGCCCCGGGAGCCCGTGAAGCTTTCTTT | CATAPGAREAFF
TRBJ2-1 | TRBV20-1 | 13 | - | few | TGCAGTGCTAGTCCCGCGGGCCGGGGTGAGCAGTTCTTC | CSASPAGRGEQFF
TRBJ2-3 | TRBV2 | 12 | - | many | TGTGCCAGCAGTTGGAGTTGGAGACAGCAGTATTTT | CASSWSWRQQYF
TRBJ2-2 | TRBV12-3/TRBV12-4 | 13 | TRBD1 | many | TGTGCCAGCAGTGTCACAGGGGACGGGGAGCTGTTTTTT | CASSVTGDGELFF
TRBJ2-1 | TRBV7-8 | 16 | - | - | TGTGCCAGCAGCTCTCGTGCAGGAGGGACCTACAATGAGCAGTTCTTC | CASSSRAGGTYNEQFF
TRBJ2-6 | TRBV5-6 | 15 | - | - | TGTGCCAGCAGCTTTGGGGTCTCTGGGGCCAACGTCCTGACTTTC | CASSFGVSGANVLTF
TRBJ2-1 | TRBV4-1 | 16 | - | - | TGCGCCAGCAGCCCTGGGGCGGAGCGGCCGCACAATGAGCAGTTCTTC | CASSPGAERPHNEQFF
TRBJ2-7 | TRBV29-1 | 13 | - | - | TGCAGCGTTGTCATGGGATGCTCCTACGAGCAGTACTTC | CSVVMGCSYEQYF
TRBJ2-7 | TRBV7-8 | 15 | TRBD2 | many | TGTGCCAGTGGGGGACTAGCGGGAGCCCGCTACGAGCAGTACTTC | CASGGLAGARYEQYF
TRBJ2-1 | TRBV5-1 | 15 | TRBD1 | many | TGCGCCAGCAGCCCGACAGGGGGAATCTACAATGAGCAGTTCTTC | CASSPTGGIYNEQFF
TRBJ2-1 | TRBV20-1 | 13 | - | few | TGCAGTGCTGTCCGCCGACTAGTCGATGAGCAGTTCTTC | CSAVRRLVDEQFF
TRBJ2-3 | TRBV24-1 | 17 | TRBD2 | - | TGTGCCACCAGTGAGCCGGGACTAGCAGACGTACCAGATACGCAGTATTTT | CATSEPGLADVPDTQYF
TRBJ2-5 | TRBV4-1 | 15 | - | - | TGCGCCAGCAGCCAAGGGGGGGTTCCCCAAGAGACCCAGTACTTC | CASSQGGVPQETQYF
TRBJ2-7 | TRBV5-1 | 14 | - | many | TGCGCCAGCAGCTTTATCTGGGGAACCTACGAGCAGTACTTC | CASSFIWGTYEQYF
TRBJ2-7 | TRBV5-1 | 15 | TRBD1 | few | TGCGCCAGCAGCACCGGATCCGGGACAGAATACGAGCAGTACTTC | CASSTGSGTEYEQYF
TRBJ1-1 | TRBV19 | 14 | - | - | TGTGCCAGTGATCCTCAGGGAAGGAACACTGAAGCTTTCTTT | CASDPQGRNTEAFF
TRBJ2-2 | TRBV5-1 | 18 | TRBD1 | many | TGCGCCAGCAGCTTGAGGGCGTACAGGGGGCCGAACACCGGGGAGCTGTTTTTT | CASSLRAYRGPNTGELFF
TRBJ2-6 | TRBV12-3/TRBV12-4 | 16 | TRBD1 | few | TGTGCCAGCAGCGTATACAGGGGGCCAGGGGCCAACGTCCTGACTTTC | CASSVYRGPGANVLTF
TRBJ2-4 | TRBV20-1 | 11 | TRBD1 | - | TGCAGTGGGGACAGGGGGAACATTCAGTACTTC | CSGDRGNIQYF
TRBJ1-1 | TRBV12-3/TRBV12-4 | 15 | - | few | TGTGCCAGCAGTCCGATCGCCATAATAGGGACTGAAGCTTTCTTT | CASSPIAIIGTEAFF
TRBJ2-1 | TRBV19 | 15 | - | - | TGTGCCAGTAGTATGGGAGCGGTTCTCGGAAATGAGCAGTTCTTC | CASSMGAVLGNEQFF
TRBJ2-1 | TRBV3-1 | 13 | TRBD1 | - | TGTGCCAGCAGCCAAGACAGGGGGTATGAGCAGTTCTTC | CASSQDRGYEQFF
TRBJ2-1 | TRBV15 | 15 | - | - | TGTGCCACCAGCAGAGTGGGGACTCGCTACAATGAGCAGTTCTTC | CATSRVGTRYNEQFF
TRBJ2-7 | TRBV6-2/TRBV6-3 | 14 | - | - | TGTGCCAGCAGTTACTCACTACCCACCTACGAGCAGTACTTC | CASSYSLPTYEQYF
TRBJ1-1 | TRBV20-1 | 16 | TRBD1 | - | TGCAGTGCTAGAGATTGGCCAGGGGGTATGAACACTGAAGCTTTCTTT | CSARDWPGGMNTEAFF
TRBJ2-4 | TRBV3-1 | 17 | - | - | TGTGCCAGCAGCCAACCTCGCGATCGGGGTCACAGGGACATTCAGTACTTC | CASSQPRDRGHRDIQYF
TRBJ2-5 | TRBV7-7 | 14 | TRBD1 | few | TGTGCCAGCAGTTTTGACAGGGCGGAAGAGACCCAGTACTTC | CASSFDRAEETQYF
TRBJ2-1 | TRBV9 | 21 | TRBD1 | - | TGTGCCAGCAGCGTAGGAAGTAGGGCCGCTTACAGGGGGCGGTTCTACAATGAGCAGTTCTTC | CASSVGSRAAYRGRFYNEQFF
TRBJ2-3 | TRBV5-6 | 12 | - | - | TGTGCCAGCAGCTGGACGGGTGGCACGCAGTATTTT | CASSWTGGTQYF
TRBJ1-3 | TRBV7-2 | 15 | - | few | TGTGCCAGCAGCTTAGAGGCCCTCTCTGGAAACACCATATATTTT | CASSLEALSGNTIYF
TRBJ2-2 | TRBV4-1 | 14 | - | few | TGCGCCAGCAGCCATCGAGGGAAACTCGGGGAGCTGTTTTTT | CASSHRGKLGELFF
TRBJ2-7 | TRBV20-1 | 16 | - | few | TGCAGTGCTAACCGGGACGGAGTCCTCTTTTCCTACGAGCAGTACTTC | CSANRDGVLFSYEQYF
TRBJ2-1 | TRBV4-2 | 16 | - | few | TGTGCCAGCAGCCAAGATTCCCCTGACACCTACAATGAGCAGTTCTTC | CASSQDSPDTYNEQFF
TRBJ2-5 | TRBV20-1 | 15 | TRBD1 | - | TGCAGTGCCTCCCCGGGACAGGGGGCGGGGGAGACCCAGTACTTC | CSASPGQGAGETQYF
TRBJ2-7 | TRBV20-1 | 15 | - | - | TGCAGTGCTAGAGATCTTCCGGGTAACTCCTACGAGCAGTACTTC | CSARDLPGNSYEQYF
TRBJ2-2 | TRBV20-1 | 17 | - | - | TGCAGTGCTAGCACCGGTTTTACCGGGAAGAACACCGGGGAGCTGTTTTTT | CSASTGFTGKNTGELFF
TRBJ1-4 | TRBV24-1 | 13 | TRBD1 | - | TGTGCCACCAGTGCCAGGGGGAGTGAAAAACTGTTTTTT | CATSARGSEKLFF
TRBJ1-1 | TRBV7-3 | 13 | TRBD1 | few | TGTGCCAGCAGCTCGGACAGGGGGTCACAGGCTTTCTTT | CASSSDRGSQAFF
TRBJ2-3 | TRBV15 | 17 | TRBD2 | few | TGTGCCACCAGCACAGAGATAACCCTAGCGGGAATGGATACGCAGTATTTT | CATSTEITLAGMDTQYF